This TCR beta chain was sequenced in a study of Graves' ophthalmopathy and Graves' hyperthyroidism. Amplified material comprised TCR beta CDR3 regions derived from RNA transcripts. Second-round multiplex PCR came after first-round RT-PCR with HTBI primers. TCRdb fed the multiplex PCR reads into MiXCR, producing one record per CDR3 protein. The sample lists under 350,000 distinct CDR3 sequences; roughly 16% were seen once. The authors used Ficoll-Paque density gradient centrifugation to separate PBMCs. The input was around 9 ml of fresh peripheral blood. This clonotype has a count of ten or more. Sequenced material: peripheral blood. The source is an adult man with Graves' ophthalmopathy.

The CDR3 DNA follows: TGCAGCGTCCAGACTTCGACAGGGTATGGCTACACCTTC. Translated, it gives CSVQTSTGYGYTF. The chain uses TRBV29-1 and TRBJ1-2, with TRBD1 identical over 7 bases. V was clipped by 6 bases and J by 5 bases; unmatched bases: 9. Germline V gene sequence: CDR1 SQVTM, CDR2 ANQGSEA. The CDR3 spans 13 residues.